These 5 T cell receptor beta chains originate from one sample sequenced in a study of CD8 T cells in Susac syndrome. Reverse transcription of roughly 0.5 to 1 ug RNA was carried out with random hexamers. TCRdb re-analysed the immunoSEQ multiplex PCR reads in MiXCR, keeping a single row per CDR3 protein. The data hold tens of thousands of distinct CDR3 sequences, with just over 90% observed a single time. Sequencing was done on a sample of CD8+ T cells from PBMCs. The receptors were gathered from a human donor with Susac syndrome.

The chain's CDR3 is CSATYKDTGLLLYEQYF. The CDR3 nucleotides are TGCAGTGCCACATACAAGGACACAGGGCTTTTACTCTACGAGCAGTACTTC. This rearrangement joins TRBV20-1 to TRBJ2-7; tentative D call: TRBD1 (6 bases). The CDR3 sequence is 17 residues long. CDR1 DFQATT and CDR2 SNEGSKA come from the germline V gene (reference sequence). V lost 6 bases, J lost 3 bases, and 27 bases lay in between.

The rearrangement joins TRBV4-3 to TRBJ2-3, with D uncertain. CDR1 and CDR2 (germline): LGHNA, YSLEER. This CDR3 is 15 amino acids long. Deletions cut 0 bases from V and 3 bases from J, with 10 bases between. The CDR3 spells CASSQDLDGTDTQYF. DNA for the CDR3: TGCGCCAGCAGCCAAGATTTAGACGGAACAGATACGCAGTATTTT.

The chain combines TRBV19 with TRBJ2-3, with 10 bases aligning to TRBD1. Germline lookup yields CDR1 LNHDA and CDR2 SQIVND (reference sequence). V lost 5 bases, J lost 4 bases, and 6 bases stayed unmatched. The CDR3 is 15 amino acids. CDR3 sequence reads: CASSVTGGLADTQYF. CDR3 DNA sequence: TGTGCCAGTAGTGTGACAGGGGGCCTGGCAGATACGCAGTATTTT.

This clonotype has only one observation. The rearrangement links TRBV6-5 to TRBJ2-7; possibly TRBD1 or TRBD2 for D (5 bases each). Trimming shortened V by 10 bases and J by 7 bases, and 17 bases separated the two germline ends. The CDR3 length is 12 residues. In germline, CDR1 is MNHEY, CDR2 SVGAGI. CDR3 sequence reads: CAIWSGTGEQYF. CDR3 coding DNA: TGTGCCATCTGGTCCGGGACGGGGGAGCAGTACTTC.

This chain links TRBV7-9 with TRBJ1-5, with D possibly matching TRBD1 (6 bases). The CDR3 has 14 amino acids. Trimming pared 4 bases from V and 4 bases from J, leaving 11 bases between. Germline V lookup: CDR1 SEHNR, CDR2 FQNEAQ (reference sequence). CDR3 DNA sequence: TGTGCCAGCAGCTCGACAGGCGATAATCAGCCCCAGCATTTT. It encodes CASSSTGDNQPQHF.